The 25 T cell receptor beta chains below were found in one sample sequenced in a study of T cell responses to AZD1222 COVID-19 vaccine. The table came from immunoSEQ multiplex PCR; TCRdb's copy has only in-frame clones and leaves some out. There are 150,000 to 200,000 clones in the sample; under 95% occur only once, and 1% to 1.5% lies in the top ten. The source material was peripheral blood, sampled 28 days after the second AZD1222 dose. The receptors shown here come from an adult who received the AZD1222 COVID-19 vaccine.

V is TRBV4-1 and J is TRBJ2-7; a weak D match, TRBD1 (5 bases). V was pared by 1 base and J by 4 bases, with 14 bases between. Germline CDR1 reads MGHRA; CDR2 reads YSYEKL. This CDR3 has 15 amino acids. The chain's CDR3 is CASSQVGIGDYEQYF. In DNA, the CDR3 is TGCGCCAGCAGCCAAGTCGGTATAGGGGATTACGAGCAGTACTTC.

This clone was counted once. Mismatch with germline at one junction end may stem from a read error. J is TRBJ1-3 and V is TRBV7-7, with D possibly matching TRBD1 (6 bases). The CDR3 is 15 residues long. CDR1 and CDR2 from the germline V gene are SSHAT and FNYEAQ (reference sequence). CDR3: CASSENVGGGNTIYF. The DNA of the CDR3 is TGTGCTAGCAGCGAAAACGTGGGGGGCGGAAACACCATATATTTT.

The chain joins TRBV29-1 to TRBJ1-2; D is uncertain. The germline V and J ends were trimmed by 6 bases and 2 bases, with 16 bases remaining between them. The CDR3 extends over 14 amino acids. Germline V CDR1 and CDR2: SQVTM, ANQGSEA. As DNA, the CDR3 is TGCAGCGTCCTCTCGTCACAATGGAACTATGGCTACACCTTC. Its translation is CSVLSSQWNYGYTF.

V usage is TRBV5-1 and J usage is TRBJ1-2, with 11 bases lining up with TRBD1. Losses at the gene ends were 5 bases for V and 6 bases for J; bases not matched to a gene: 3. This CDR3 contains 13 residues. CDR1 and CDR2 from the germline V gene are SGHRS and YFSETQ. CDR3 coding DNA: TGCGCCAGCAGGATGGGACAGGGGGATGGCTACACCTTC. Translated: CASRMGQGDGYTF.

The gene calls are TRBV7-2 and TRBJ2-7, with TRBD1 identical over 7 bases. CDR1 SGHTA and CDR2 FQGNSA come from the germline V gene. This CDR3 region has 15 residues. V dropped 5 bases and J dropped 1; count of bases not matched to a gene: 8. The CDR3 DNA reads TGTGCCAGCAGCCCCGGTGCAGGGGGATCCTACGAGCAGTACTTC. This codes for CASSPGAGGSYEQYF.

The rearrangement links TRBV9 to TRBJ2-5; 11 bases match TRBD2. The CDR3 has 16 residues. V gave up 3 bases and J gave up 3 bases; unmatched junction bases: 7. Germline V gene data show CDR1 as SGDLS and CDR2 as YYNGEE. The CDR3: CASSAHGLAGEETQYF. Written as DNA, the CDR3 is TGTGCCAGCAGCGCTCACGGACTAGCGGGTGAAGAGACCCAGTACTTC.

This clone was recorded once. The V call is TRBV7-2, the J call TRBJ2-1; D might be TRBD1 or TRBD2, each matching 6 bases. The CDR3 has 15 amino acids. Germline V CDR1 and CDR2: SGHTA, FQGNSA. Trimming left V 1 base short and J 1 base short, with 8 bases between. The CDR3 sequence: CASSLVGGSYNEQFF. Written as DNA, the CDR3 is TGTGCCAGCAGCTTAGTAGGGGGGTCCTACAATGAGCAGTTCTTC. The variable domain in full, with the rest retrieved from reference TRBV7-2 and TRBJ2-1, is GAGVSQSPSNKVTEKGKDVELRCDPISGHTALYWYRQSLGQGLEFLIYFQGNSAPDKSGLPSDRFSAERTGGSVSTLTIQRTQQEDSAVYLCASSLVGGSYNEQFFGPGTRLTVL.

The chain is built from TRBV7-3 and TRBJ1-1; D is perhaps TRBD1 (5 bases). Germline V gene sequence: CDR1 SGHTA, CDR2 FQGTGA. This CDR3 has 15 amino acids. V lost 0 bases, J lost 1 base, and 9 bases lay in between. The CDR3 is CASSLTGTGNTEAFF. In DNA, the CDR3 is TGTGCCAGCAGCTTAACCGGGACGGGGAACACTGAAGCTTTCTTT.

The chain uses TRBV12-3 or TRBV12-4 and TRBJ2-1; D is undetermined. V lost 6 bases to trimming and J lost 5 bases, with 5 bases between them. This CDR3 is built from 11 residues. As DNA, the CDR3 is TGTGCCAGCAGCCCGGACAATGAGCAGTTCTTC. It codes for CASSPDNEQFF.

V gene TRBV6-5 combines with J gene TRBJ2-2; the D gene is possibly TRBD2 (6 bases). V lost 4 bases to trimming and J lost 6 bases, with 6 bases between them. This CDR3 is 12 amino acids long. Germline CDR1 reads MNHEY; CDR2 reads SVGAGI. CDR3 coding DNA: TGTGCCAGCAGTTCGGGGGCCGGGGAGCTGTTTTTT. Translating it yields CASSSGAGELFF.

The V and J genes are TRBV6-6 and TRBJ1-2, with D possibly matching TRBD1 (5 bases). With 8 bases removed from V and 5 bases from J, the gap between germline ends came to 21 bases. CDR1 MNHNY and CDR2 SVGAGI come from the germline V gene (reference sequence). This CDR3 spans 15 amino acids. The CDR3 DNA reads TGTGCCAGCGGGTGGGGGGAGTTGGAGGGGTATGGCTACACCTTC. Translating gives CASGWGELEGYGYTF.

V is TRBV19 and J is TRBJ1-1; D may be TRBD1 (5 bases). Trimming left V 6 bases short and J 5 bases short, with 16 bases between. Germline V CDR1 and CDR2: LNHDA, SQIVND (reference sequence). The CDR3 contains 14 residues. The CDR3 here is CASRYLGGGTEAFF. For the CDR3, the DNA is TGTGCCAGTAGGTACCTTGGGGGGGGGACTGAAGCTTTCTTT.

The sample holds one count of this clone. The chain uses TRBV5-1 and TRBJ1-5; the D is unclear. The CDR3 consists of 15 residues. V shed 0 bases and J shed 7 bases, with 14 bases lying between them. The germline V gene encodes CDR1 SGHRS and CDR2 YFSETQ. As DNA, the CDR3 is TGCGCCAGCAGCTTGGCGCCAGTTAGCACCCAGCCCCAGCATTTT. This gives the protein CASSLAPVSTQPQHF. Using reference TRBV5-1 and TRBJ1-5 for the parts outside the CDR3, the full variable domain is KAGVTQTPRYLIKTRGQQVTLSCSPISGHRSVSWYQQTPGQGLQFLFEYFSETQRNKGNFPGRFSGRQFSNSRSEMNVSTLELGDSALYLCASSLAPVSTQPQHFGDGTRLSIL.

The rearrangement links TRBV4-3 to TRBJ2-1, with 7 bases fitting TRBD2. CDR1 LGHNA and CDR2 YSLEER come from the germline V gene. Trimming at V came to 0 bases and at J to 6 bases, leaving 11 bases not matched to a gene. CDR3 length: 17 residues. Here the CDR3 reads CASSQDSRLALSNEQFF. CDR3 in DNA: TGCGCCAGCAGCCAAGATAGTCGACTAGCTCTTTCCAATGAGCAGTTCTTC.

The V gene is TRBV7-3, the J gene TRBJ2-2; D remains ambiguous. CDR3 size: 15 residues. Trimming took 3 bases from V and 4 from J, leaving 12 bases between them. Germline lookup yields CDR1 SGHTA and CDR2 FQGTGA. CDR3 region: CASSFSPGLTGELFF. For the CDR3, the DNA is TGTGCCAGCAGCTTTTCTCCGGGCCTCACCGGGGAGCTGTTTTTT. The full variable domain, completed using reference TRBV7-3 and TRBJ2-2, is GAGVSQTPSNKVTEKGKYVELRCDPISGHTALYWYRQSLGQGPEFLIYFQGTGAADDSGLPNDRFFAVRPEGSVSTLKIQRTERGDSAVYLCASSFSPGLTGELFFGEGSRLTVL.

V gene TRBV19 combines with J gene TRBJ1-2; 7 bases are a match to TRBD1. CDR3 size: 15 residues. After removal of 3 bases from V and 5 bases from J, the junction contained 9 bases not matched to a gene. Germline-derived CDR1 and CDR2 are LNHDA and SQIVND (reference sequence). The DNA for the CDR3 is TGTGCCAGTAGTATTGCCACAGGGGAAGGATATGGCTACACCTTC. It encodes CASSIATGEGYGYTF.

The genes are TRBV6-1 and TRBJ1-3, with TRBD1 as a possible D gene (6 bases). CDR1 and CDR2 from the germline V gene are MNHNS and SASEGT. This CDR3 is built from 16 residues. V lost 4 bases and J 1 base, leaving 14 bases between the germline ends. This chain's CDR3 is CASSATTGWSGNTIYF. CDR3 in DNA: TGTGCCAGCAGTGCCACTACAGGGTGGTCTGGAAACACCATATATTTT.

This clone has only one observation. V and J are TRBV19 and TRBJ1-5; D unresolved. The germline V and J ends were trimmed by 2 bases and 0 bases, with 8 bases remaining between them. The CDR3 extends over 15 amino acids. The germline V gene encodes CDR1 LNHDA and CDR2 SQIVND (reference sequence). Here the CDR3 reads CASSIRDISNQPQHF. For the CDR3, the DNA is TGTGCCAGTAGTATAAGGGATATTAGCAATCAGCCCCAGCATTTT.

The rearrangement links TRBV2 to TRBJ1-1; 7 positions match TRBD1. Germline loops: CDR1 SNHLY, CDR2 FYNNEI. The CDR3 consists of 15 residues. V lost 1 base, J lost 8 bases, and 10 bases stayed unmatched. Written as DNA, the CDR3 is TGTGCCAGCAGTGAAGTTGGGACAGAGACCCAGGAAGCTTTCTTT. This translates into CASSEVGTETQEAFF. Based on the CDR3 plus reference TRBV2 and TRBJ1-1, the full variable domain is EPEVTQTPSHQVTQMGQEVILRCVPISNHLYFYWYRQILGQKVEFLVSFYNNEISEKSEIFDDQFSVERPDGSNFTLKIRSTKLEDSAMYFCASSEVGTETQEAFFGQGTRLTVV.

The chain has TRBV6-6 and TRBJ2-3, with a possible D match to TRBD2 (5 bases). The CDR3 covers 14 residues. Germline V gene data show CDR1 as MNHNY and CDR2 as SVGAGI (reference sequence). V was cut by 6 bases and J by 0 bases, with 10 bases left in between. The chain's CDR3 is CASSLAISTDTQYF. In DNA, the CDR3 is TGTGCCAGCAGCTTAGCGATTAGCACAGATACGCAGTATTTT.

The chain uses TRBV30 and TRBJ1-4; 7 bases map to TRBD1. This CDR3 has 17 amino acids. J lost 0 bases, V lost 4 bases, and 11 bases had no gene match. Germline V gene sequence: CDR1 GTSNPN, CDR2 SVGIG (reference sequence). CDR3 DNA: TGTGCCTGGAAATTGGGCAGGGGGGCTTCAACTAATGAAAAACTGTTTTTT. Translating gives CAWKLGRGASTNEKLFF.

This clone was observed a handful of times. This rearrangement joins TRBV30 to TRBJ2-1; D remains ambiguous. V was trimmed by 0 bases and J by 4 bases, leaving 1 base between them. The CDR3 has 11 residues. CDR1 is GTSNPN, CDR2 SVGIG, per germline (reference sequence). The CDR3 region has the DNA TGTGCCTGGAGTGTATACAATGAGCAGTTCTTC. Translation gives CAWSVYNEQFF.

The chain links TRBV5-1 to TRBJ2-3; 7 bases agree with TRBD1. Germline V gives CDR1 SGHRS, CDR2 YFSETQ. This CDR3 comprises 12 residues. The V gene end was trimmed by 3 bases and the J gene end by 6 bases; junction bases not matched to a gene: 1. CDR3 nucleotides: TGCGCCAGCAGCTCGGACAGGGATACGCAGTATTTT. This gives the protein CASSSDRDTQYF.

This clone is medium-sized in the sample. The sample holds other DNA sequences that translate to the same CDR3. J is TRBJ2-7 and V is TRBV6-2 or TRBV6-3; 9 bases line up with TRBD2. The CDR3 extends over 15 amino acids. V lost 6 bases and J lost 0; bases outside the gene matches: 6. CDR1 and CDR2 (germline): MNHEY, SVGEGT. CDR3 sequence reads: CASSSRTSASYEQYF. CDR3 sequence (DNA): TGTGCCAGCAGCTCCCGGACTAGCGCCTCCTACGAGCAGTACTTC.

The CDR3 sequence: CASSLGVSGSTDTQYF. The CDR3 nucleotides are TGTGCCAGCAGCTTAGGGGTATCGGGAAGCACAGATACGCAGTATTTT. This rearrangement joins TRBV11-1 to TRBJ2-3; D possibly corresponds to TRBD2 (5 bases). The CDR3 loop spans 16 amino acids. From germline, CDR1 is SGHAT and CDR2 FQDESV (reference sequence). Trimming took off 1 base at V and 0 bases at J, with 11 bases between the two ends.